In this sample, the clone carrying this T cell receptor beta chain turned up once. As yet, its antigen is unknown. One end of the junction is discordant with germline, which a read error may explain. The CDR3 is 13 residues long. Germline lookup yields CDR1 SNHLY and CDR2 FYNNEI. TCRdb redid the calling of the 5' RACE reads with MiXCR, one entry per CDR3 protein. The table shows about 440,000 distinct CDR3 sequences, with about 20% occurring only once. The data were taken from a study of T-cell memory formation after mild COVID-19. Overall study results and limits: A second wave of clones peaked on day 37, and their SARS-CoV-2 specificity went unconfirmed. Clones which contracted sat mainly in CM and EM if CD4+, and in EMRA if CD8+. Cross-reactive memory appears to have joined, as suggested by some responding clones showing up in pre-infection memory.

The genes are TRBV2 and TRBJ2-7, with D possibly TRBD1 on 6 matching bases. What was sequenced was PBMCs or a T cell subset sorted from them (not recorded which). The clonotype comes from an adult woman who had mild COVID-19 (a few samples of this study predate the infection). Cell type and time point are not known. The CDR3 DNA is TGTGCCAGCAGGCAACGTTGGAGGACCGAAGGGGGCTTC. It codes for CASRQRWRTEGGF. Using reference TRBV2 and TRBJ2-7 for the parts outside the CDR3, the full variable domain is EPEVTQTPSHQVTQMGQEVILRCVPISNHLYFYWYRQILGQKVEFLVSFYNNEISEKSEIFDDQFSVERPDGSNFTLKIRSTKLEDSAMYFCASRQRWRTEGGFGPGTRLTVT.